The 11 T cell receptor beta chains listed next were all sequenced from one sample in a study of blood T cell repertoires in COVID-19. Generated by immunoSEQ multiplex PCR, the TCRdb table keeps only in-frame clones and is missing some. The sample includes 400,000 to 450,000 clones, about 91% of them seen just once. Sequencing input: peripheral blood. These receptors came from a woman aged 40 to 50 with COVID-19, enrolled during active disease.

A note on this clone: This sample also contains other DNA sequences that code for the same CDR3. The genes are TRBV5-4 and TRBJ1-1; no reliable D call. Germline CDR1 SGHNT, CDR2 YYREEE (reference sequence). Between the trimmed V and J ends, which lost 4 bases and 1 base, there was a span of 11 bases. The CDR3 totals 14 residues. Here the CDR3 reads CASSPWEGNTEAFF. CDR3 DNA: TGTGCCAGCAGCCCATGGGAGGGGAACACTGAAGCTTTCTTT.

The rearrangement joins TRBV11-2 to TRBJ2-1; 10 bases are a match to TRBD2. With 5 bases clipped from V and 4 bases from J, the junction kept 17 bases outside the gene matches. Germline V CDR1 and CDR2: SGHAT, FQNNGV. The CDR3 loop spans 19 amino acids. The CDR3 sequence is CASSPGFQRGGPIYNEQFF. The DNA of the CDR3 is TGTGCCAGCAGCCCAGGGTTTCAGCGGGGGGGCCCGATATACAATGAGCAGTTCTTC.

V is TRBV6-5 and J is TRBJ1-1; D perhaps matches TRBD1 (6 bases). The CDR3 totals 14 residues. Trimming left V 4 bases short and J 4 bases short, with 13 bases between. Germline V lookup: CDR1 MNHEY, CDR2 SVGAGI. The CDR3 here is CASSSAGEGTEAFF. The CDR3 nucleotides read TGTGCCAGCAGTTCGGCAGGGGAAGGCACTGAAGCTTTCTTT.

This chain joins TRBV30 and TRBJ2-5, with D unresolved. V lost 0 bases and J 1 base, leaving 6 bases between the germline ends. CDR1 is GTSNPN and CDR2 is SVGIG in the germline V gene (reference sequence). The CDR3 runs 13 residues. The CDR3: CAWSVTAQETQYF. The CDR3, as DNA: TGTGCCTGGAGTGTAACAGCCCAAGAGACCCAGTACTTC. Together with reference TRBV30 and TRBJ2-5, the CDR3 gives the full variable domain: SQTIHQWPATLVQPVGSPLSLECTVEGTSNPNLYWYRQAAGRGLQLLFYSVGIGQISSEVPQNLSASRPQDRQFILSSKKLLLSDSGFYLCAWSVTAQETQYFGPGTRLLVL.

The chain combines TRBV11-2 with TRBJ1-1; no clear D gene. The germline V gene has CDR1 SGHAT and CDR2 FQNNGV. The V and J ends lost 4 bases and 12 bases respectively, with 15 bases between them. The CDR3 has 12 amino acids. CDR3 amino acids: CASSSNSRVTFF. The CDR3 DNA is TGTGCCAGCAGCTCTAATTCCCGTGTGACTTTCTTT.

The chain uses TRBV19 and TRBJ1-5; 7 nucleotides agree with TRBD1. Germline trimming cut 6 bases from V and 4 bases from J; bases unmatched to any gene: 9. CDR1 is LNHDA and CDR2 is SQIVND in the germline V gene (reference sequence). The CDR3 runs to 15 residues. The CDR3 protein is CASSPDRVGNQPQHF. CDR3 nucleotides: TGTGCCAGTAGCCCCGACAGGGTGGGTAATCAGCCCCAGCATTTT.

The chain is built from TRBV2 and TRBJ1-1, with unresolved D. The V end was cut by 7 bases, the J end by 4 bases, with 7 bases between. The CDR3 runs 11 residues. The germline V gene has CDR1 SNHLY and CDR2 FYNNEI. The CDR3 loop reads CASIAGTEAFF. The CDR3 nucleotides read TGTGCCAGCATAGCGGGCACTGAAGCTTTCTTT.

The chain has TRBV19 and TRBJ2-5; 10 bases line up with TRBD1. The V segment lost 5 bases and the J segment 1 base; nucleotides outside the gene matches: 4. The CDR3 length is 15 residues. The germline gives CDR1 LNHDA, CDR2 SQIVND (reference sequence). The CDR3 protein is CASSFGTGVQETQYF. The CDR3 region has the DNA TGTGCCAGTAGTTTCGGGACAGGGGTCCAAGAGACCCAGTACTTC.

The chain joins TRBV10-3 to TRBJ1-5, with 11 bases identical to TRBD1. CDR1 and CDR2 (germline): ENHRY, SYGVKD. Trimming at V came to 3 bases and at J to 4 bases, leaving 5 bases not matched to a gene. The CDR3 has 16 amino acids. The CDR3 loop is CAISEGGTGGNQPQHF. The CDR3 bases are TGTGCCATCAGTGAAGGGGGGACAGGGGGTAATCAGCCCCAGCATTTT.

This sequence joins TRBV2 and TRBJ2-5; possibly TRBD1 for D (5 bases). Germline loops: CDR1 SNHLY, CDR2 FYNNEI. Trimming left V 4 bases short and J 4 bases short, with 13 bases between. The CDR3 loop spans 14 amino acids. The CDR3 protein is CASSVMGLGETQYF. CDR3 coding DNA: TGTGCCAGCAGTGTAATGGGGCTCGGAGAGACCCAGTACTTC.

This chain joins TRBV19 and TRBJ1-1, with 7 bases identical to TRBD1. Germline V gene sequence: CDR1 LNHDA, CDR2 SQIVND (reference sequence). With V trimmed by 6 bases and J by 3 bases, 10 bases remained unmatched. The CDR3 spans 15 residues. The CDR3 reads CASRTGARKHTEAFF. Written as DNA, the CDR3 is TGTGCCAGTAGAACAGGGGCGCGGAAACACACTGAAGCTTTCTTT. Looking up the rest from reference TRBV19 and TRBJ1-1 gives the full variable domain: DGGITQSPKYLFRKEGQNVTLSCEQNLNHDAMYWYRQDPGQGLRLIYYSQIVNDFQKGDIAEGYSVSREKKESFPLTVTSAQKNPTAFYLCASRTGARKHTEAFFGQGTRLTVV.